These T cell receptor beta chains were read from a single sample in a study. TCRdb re-derived calls from the 5' RACE reads in MiXCR, one entry per CDR3 protein. The sample holds about 5,200 distinct CDR3 sequences; over 70% are singletons and the top ten take around 3.7%. Sequences were obtained from naive CD4+ T cells sorted from blood. The receptors were gathered from a female donor with breast cancer. The CDR3 runs from the conserved cysteine through the conserved F or W. D genes are given only for firm matches. Size is omitted from some rows. Given values are once, few, many or a class for expanded clones.

CDR3 length | J gene | D gene | clone size | V gene | CDR3 protein | CDR3 DNA
15 | TRBJ2-2 | TRBD1 | few | TRBV29-1 | CSVAQGQGGAGELFF | TGCAGCGTTGCCCAGGGACAGGGAGGCGCCGGGGAGCTGTTTTTT
13 | TRBJ2-7 | . | . | TRBV7-8 | CASSPPLSVEQYF | TGTGCCAGCAGCCCGCCCCTCTCGGTCGAGCAGTACTTC
15 | TRBJ2-7 | TRBD1 | . | TRBV4-2 | CASSQAGTGMYEQYF | TGTGCCAGCAGCCAAGCCGGGACAGGGATGTACGAGCAGTACTTC
13 | TRBJ1-1 | . | . | TRBV30 | CAWKWGSNTEAFF | TGTGCCTGGAAATGGGGATCGAACACTGAAGCTTTCTTT
13 | TRBJ1-2 | . | . | TRBV4-2 | CASSRGVGYGYTF | TGTGCCAGCAGCCGAGGGGTTGGCTATGGCTACACCTTC
15 | TRBJ1-5 | . | . | TRBV9 | CASSVWDGERQPQHF | TGTGCCAGCAGCGTATGGGATGGGGAAAGGCAGCCCCAGCATTTT
13 | TRBJ1-2 | . | few | TRBV6-5 | CASTGAAGYGYTF | TGTGCCAGCACTGGGGCCGCGGGCTATGGCTACACCTTC
15 | TRBJ2-7 | TRBD1 | . | TRBV4-1 | CASSPPDRASGDQYF | TGCGCCAGCAGCCCTCCGGACAGGGCGTCGGGTGATCAGTACTTC
15 | TRBJ1-6 | TRBD1 | . | TRBV6-1 | CASSEAQGGYSPLHF | TGTGCCAGCAGTGAAGCGCAAGGGGGCTATTCACCCCTCCACTTC
16 | TRBJ1-1 | TRBD1 | once | TRBV3-1 | CTSSHRQGGMNTEAFF | TGTACCAGCAGCCACCGACAGGGAGGAATGAACACTGAAGCTTTCTTT
14 | TRBJ2-7 | TRBD2 | few | TRBV20-1 | CSATGLAESYEQYF | TGCAGTGCTACGGGACTAGCGGAATCCTACGAGCAGTACTTC
16 | TRBJ1-2 | . | . | TRBV20-1 | CSATGGRGVTNYGYTF | TGCAGTGCCACGGGGGGCAGGGGAGTAACTAACTATGGCTACACCTTC
15 | TRBJ2-1 | TRBD1 | once | TRBV7-2 | CTSSPGQGIANEQFF | TGTACCAGCAGCCCGGGACAGGGGATTGCCAATGAGCAGTTCTTC
12 | TRBJ2-5 | . | . | TRBV29-1 | CSVEALQETQYF | TGCAGCGTGGAGGCCTTACAAGAGACCCAGTACTTC
12 | TRBJ1-1 | . | few | TRBV30 | CAWSVREYKAFF | TGTGCCTGGAGTGTAAGGGAATACAAAGCTTTCTTT
13 | TRBJ1-1 | . | . | TRBV6-2/TRBV6-3 | CASSYPGVAEAFF | TGTGCCAGCAGTTACCCAGGGGTCGCTGAAGCTTTCTTT
15 | TRBJ1-1 | TRBD1 | once | TRBV4-1 | CASSPQGAKNTEAFF | TGCGCCAGCAGCCCTCAGGGGGCTAAGAACACTGAAGCTTTCTTT
15 | TRBJ1-2 | . | . | TRBV3-1 | CASSQVAGRYYGYTF | TGTGCCAGCAGCCAAGTCGCAGGGAGGTATTATGGCTACACCTTC
14 | TRBJ2-7 | TRBD2 | . | TRBV12-3/TRBV12-4 | CASSNAGLAGGPYF | TGTGCCAGCAGCAACGCTGGGCTAGCGGGAGGGCCTTACTTC
14 | TRBJ2-7 | . | . | TRBV7-9 | CASSLLGSSYEQYF | TGTGCCAGCAGCTTATTAGGGAGCTCCTACGAGCAGTACTTC
15 | TRBJ2-7 | . | . | TRBV20-1 | CSARDLSRDSYEQYF | TGCAGTGCTAGAGATCTTTCAAGGGACTCCTACGAGCAGTACTTC
16 | TRBJ2-7 | TRBD2 | . | TRBV5-1 | CASSLGTGGPSGEQYF | TGCGCCAGCAGCTTGGGAACGGGAGGGCCCTCCGGAGAGCAGTACTTC
13 | TRBJ2-7 | TRBD1 | . | TRBV11-2 | CASSQTGGYEQYF | TGTGCCAGCAGCCAAACAGGGGGCTACGAGCAGTACTTC
11 | TRBJ2-7 | . | . | TRBV6-2/TRBV6-3 | CVSSYSYERYF | TGTGTCAGCAGTTACTCCTACGAGCGGTACTTC
14 | TRBJ2-1 | . | few | TRBV5-6 | CASRQPLGKDEQFF | TGTGCCAGCAGACAACCCCTGGGGAAGGATGAGCAGTTCTTC
15 | TRBJ2-7 | . | . | TRBV7-8 | CASSLVPGATYGQYF | TGTGCCAGCAGCTTAGTCCCGGGGGCGACCTACGGGCAGTACTTC
15 | TRBJ2-3 | . | . | TRBV11-3 | CASSGPGSVGDTQYF | TGTGCCAGCAGCGGACCTGGGTCGGTGGGAGATACGCAGTATTTT
18 | TRBJ2-1 | . | . | TRBV6-2/TRBV6-3 | CASSETLLIGTSYNEQFF | TGTGCCAGCAGCGAAACCCTCCTTATCGGAACCTCCTACAATGAGCAGTTCTTC
12 | TRBJ2-3 | . | . | TRBV29-1 | CSVQGDHDTQYF | TGCAGCGTCCAGGGCGATCACGATACGCAGTATTTT
12 | TRBJ1-2 | . | . | TRBV20-1 | CSAQMGGQRTTF | TGCAGTGCCCAAATGGGAGGGCAACGGACCACCTTC
18 | TRBJ1-6 | . | . | TRBV7-2 | CASSLDVGATANNSPLHF | TGTGCCAGCAGCTTAGATGTCGGGGCAACGGCGAATAATTCACCCCTCCACTTT
13 | TRBJ1-2 | . | few | TRBV6-1 | CASNEGGGLGYTF | TGTGCCAGCAACGAGGGGGGCGGACTCGGCTACACCTTC
13 | TRBJ1-1 | . | . | TRBV20-1 | CSATRGGNTEAFF | TGCAGTGCTACCAGGGGCGGGAACACTGAAGCTTTCTTT